The source of this T cell receptor beta chain is a study of blood T cell repertoires in COVID-19 (dated by TCRdb to the early 2020s). About the investigation overall: Collaborator samples came from the United States, Italy and Spain and covered acute and convalescent phases of COVID-19. Deeply sampled blood TCRbeta repertoires from subjects exposed to, actively infected with, or recovered from COVID-19 were included in the dataset. The prospective study material was composed of cDNA or gDNA derived from T cells, B-cell-depleted T cells, or PBMCs. Where HLA class I and class II types were available, the types were taken from metadata supplied by the sample provider, not from assay-based typing. Sample metadata almost always included a de-identified subject ID, COVID-19 status, age in years and sex. The repertoires were released in a freely available public database intended as a resource for research on the immune response to SARS-CoV-2. Samples were obtained from the ongoing ImmuneRACE study (first 160 participants) and from some 1,300 subjects provided by 6 global collaborators.

Comments on this clone: Its recognized antigen is unknown. Per-base quality was not reported, and no clone a single base away is much larger than it.

The immunoSEQ Assay, a bias-controlled multiplex PCR, was used to amplify TCRbeta CDR3 regions from genomic DNA. As for the authors' bioinformatics: The number of nucleated cells in each sample was estimated by amplification of reference gene primers within the assay. Sequence reads were collapsed and filtered to measure the absolute abundance of every unique TCRbeta CDR3 rearrangement. For each sample, productive Simpson clonality was calculated as the square root of Simpson's diversity index across productive rearrangements. The table comes from immuneACCESS by way of TCRdb, which keeps in-frame sequences with V and J called. Part of the clones is missing from these tables; in studies checked, under half for an unresolved V gene and the rest for unknown reasons. Clone size and V and J calls were adopted from that table, with D and trimming inferred from the DNA. The sample records about 320,000 clones, roughly nine tenths of which are singletons. The ten largest clonotypes hold roughly 6.7% of the sample.

V is clipped by 0 bases and J by 0 bases, and the sequence between their germline boundaries is 6 bases long. The CDR3 numbers 14 residues from cysteine through phenylalanine. The read is trimmed to its CDR3 DNA, 42 bases read in frame from base 1. Per the germline V gene (reference sequence), SGHKS is the CDR1 and YYEKEE is the CDR2. Findings and caveats that apply to the study as a whole: How much clinical and demographic metadata was included differed by source and by participant, and the metadata was provided uncurated.

Samples from volunteer blood donors who had recovered from COVID-19 were contributed by a second Seattle source. Collaborating institutions collected whole blood in K2EDTA tubes following their own protocols. Collaborator samples were shipped for TCRbeta analysis as frozen whole blood, isolated PBMCs, or DNA extracted from either sample type. The chain was built from TRBV5-5 and TRBJ1-1, with the D gene uncertain. Sequenced material: peripheral blood. The receptor was isolated from a man aged 18-30 years who had recovered from COVID-19. The CDR3 protein: CASSLDDMNTEAFF. At the DNA level, the sequence is TGTGCCAGCAGCTTGGATGACATGAACACTGAAGCTTTCTTT.